This T cell receptor beta chain originates from a study of cytomegalovirus exposure and HLA in healthy donors. PCR employed 60 Vbeta and 13 Jbeta primers. The assay was immunoSEQ multiplex PCR, and TCRdb's table has in-frame clones only and misses some. The repertoire holds about 85,000 clones, with approximately 65% as singletons. Per germline, CDR1 MDHEN and CDR2 SYDVKM. The CDR3 consists of 14 residues. Germline trimming cut 3 bases from V and 7 bases from J; bases unmatched to any gene: 4. The source is a man aged 25-45 years in good health and CMV-seronegative. The sample was PBMCs. This chain connects TRBV28 to TRBJ1-2; 11 nucleotides agree with TRBD1. The CDR3: CASSLDRGRGGYTF. DNA of the CDR3: TGTGCCAGCAGTTTGGACAGGGGGCGAGGTGGCTACACCTTC.